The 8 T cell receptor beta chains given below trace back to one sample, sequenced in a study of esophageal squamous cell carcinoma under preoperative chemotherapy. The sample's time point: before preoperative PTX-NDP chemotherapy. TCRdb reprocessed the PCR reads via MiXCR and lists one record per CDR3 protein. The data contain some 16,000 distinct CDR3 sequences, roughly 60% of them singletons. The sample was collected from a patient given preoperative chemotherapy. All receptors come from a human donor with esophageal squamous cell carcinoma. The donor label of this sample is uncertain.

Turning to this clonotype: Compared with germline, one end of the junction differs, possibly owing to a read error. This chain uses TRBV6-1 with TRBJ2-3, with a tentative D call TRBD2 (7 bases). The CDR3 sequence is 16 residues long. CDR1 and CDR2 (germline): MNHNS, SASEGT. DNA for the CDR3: TGTGCCAGCAGTGGGGGGGGGGCACCTGACCCAGATACGCAGTATTTC. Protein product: CASSGGGAPDPDTQYF.

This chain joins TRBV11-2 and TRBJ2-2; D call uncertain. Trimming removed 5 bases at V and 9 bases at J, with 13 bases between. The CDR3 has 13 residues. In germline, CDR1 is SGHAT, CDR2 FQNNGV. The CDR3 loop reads CASSLLGMRELFF. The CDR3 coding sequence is TGTGCCAGCAGCCTGTTGGGGATGCGGGAGCTGTTTTTT.

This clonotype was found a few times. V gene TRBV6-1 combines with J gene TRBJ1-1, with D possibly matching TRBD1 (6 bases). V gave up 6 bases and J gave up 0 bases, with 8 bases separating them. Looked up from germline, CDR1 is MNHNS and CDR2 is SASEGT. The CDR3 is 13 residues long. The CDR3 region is CASRGQLNTEAFF. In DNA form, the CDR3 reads TGTGCCAGCAGAGGACAGCTGAACACTGAAGCTTTCTTT.

The CDR3 DNA sequence: TGTGCCAGCAGTTACTCGAGTCCGGGACCCTCTGGAAACACCATATATTTT. Amino acid sequence: CASSYSSPGPSGNTIYF. The chain recombines TRBV6-5 with TRBJ1-3; possibly TRBD1 for D (5 bases). The CDR3 has 17 amino acids. CDR1 and CDR2 (germline): MNHEY, SVGAGI. V was shortened by 0 bases and J by 0 bases, with 12 bases between the two germline ends.

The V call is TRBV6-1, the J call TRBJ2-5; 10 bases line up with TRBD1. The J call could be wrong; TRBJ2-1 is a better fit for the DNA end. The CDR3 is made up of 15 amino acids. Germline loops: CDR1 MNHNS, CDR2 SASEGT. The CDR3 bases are TGTGCCAGCAGTGCCTGGACAGGGGGTGCGGAGACCCAGTTCTTC. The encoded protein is CASSAWTGGAETQFF.

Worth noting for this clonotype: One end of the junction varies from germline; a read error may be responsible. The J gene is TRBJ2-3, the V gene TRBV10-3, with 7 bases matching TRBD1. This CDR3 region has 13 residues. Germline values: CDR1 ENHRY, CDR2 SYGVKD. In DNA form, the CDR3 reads TGTGCCATTCAGGGGGTGGGCACAGATAAGCAGTATTTT. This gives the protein CAIQGVGTDKQYF.

CDR3 DNA sequence: TGTGCCAGCAGCTTAGCTCCGGGAAGGGCCAATGAGCAGTTCTTC. This translates into CASSLAPGRANEQFF. The chain uses TRBV7-8 and TRBJ2-1; a possible D gene is TRBD2 (5 bases). V was cut by 0 bases and J by 6 bases, with 12 bases left in between. This CDR3 has 15 residues. Germline lookup yields CDR1 SGHVS and CDR2 FQNEAQ. Together with reference TRBV7-8 and TRBJ2-1, the CDR3 gives the full variable domain: GAGVSQSPRYKVAKRGQDVALRCDPISGHVSLFWYQQALGQGPEFLTYFQNEAQLDKSGLPSDRFFAERPEGSVSTLKIQRTQQEDSAVYLCASSLAPGRANEQFFGPGTRLTVL.

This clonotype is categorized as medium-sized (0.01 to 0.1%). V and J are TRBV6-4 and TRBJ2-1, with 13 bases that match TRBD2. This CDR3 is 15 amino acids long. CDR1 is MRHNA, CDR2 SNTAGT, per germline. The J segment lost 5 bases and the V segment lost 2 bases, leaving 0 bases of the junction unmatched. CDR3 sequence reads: CASSDGLAGDNEQFF. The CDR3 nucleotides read TGTGCCAGCAGTGACGGACTAGCGGGGGACAATGAGCAGTTCTTC.